This TCR beta chain was profiled in a study of cytomegalovirus exposure and HLA in healthy donors. Method: immunoSEQ multiplex PCR; TCRdb's copy keeps in-frame clones and lacks some. Of about 78,000 clones listed, 90% to 96% are singletons. As to this clone: Its antigen is unidentified.

Study results and limitations: Many donors shared some public TCRs, even though most TCR sequences were rare. It was reportedly the case that the classifier diagnosed cytomegalovirus status with high specificity and sensitivity.

Looked up from germline, CDR1 is MDHEN and CDR2 is SYDVKM. Trimming cost V 3 bases and J 3 bases; bases outside gene matches: 3. CDR3 length: 14 residues. Sequencing was carried out using PBMCs. The receptor's source is a man aged 18 to 29 in good health and CMV-seropositive. The chain links TRBV28 to TRBJ2-3, with 7 bases aligning to TRBD2. CDR3 sequence: CASSLAGETDTQYF. The CDR3 bases are TGTGCCAGCAGTTTGGCGGGGGAGACAGATACGCAGTATTTT.